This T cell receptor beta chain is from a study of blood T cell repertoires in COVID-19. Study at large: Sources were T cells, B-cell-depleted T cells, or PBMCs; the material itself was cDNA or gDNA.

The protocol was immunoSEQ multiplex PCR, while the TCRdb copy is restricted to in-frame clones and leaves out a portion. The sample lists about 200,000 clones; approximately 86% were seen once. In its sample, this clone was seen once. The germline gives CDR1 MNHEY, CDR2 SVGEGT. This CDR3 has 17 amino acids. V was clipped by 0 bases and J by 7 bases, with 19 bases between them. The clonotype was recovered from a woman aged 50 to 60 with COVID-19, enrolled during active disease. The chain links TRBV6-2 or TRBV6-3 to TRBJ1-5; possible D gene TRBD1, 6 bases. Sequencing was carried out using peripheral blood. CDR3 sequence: CASSYSWTAQGRQPQHF. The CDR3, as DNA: TGTGCCAGCAGTTACTCGTGGACGGCACAGGGTAGGCAGCCCCAGCATTTT.